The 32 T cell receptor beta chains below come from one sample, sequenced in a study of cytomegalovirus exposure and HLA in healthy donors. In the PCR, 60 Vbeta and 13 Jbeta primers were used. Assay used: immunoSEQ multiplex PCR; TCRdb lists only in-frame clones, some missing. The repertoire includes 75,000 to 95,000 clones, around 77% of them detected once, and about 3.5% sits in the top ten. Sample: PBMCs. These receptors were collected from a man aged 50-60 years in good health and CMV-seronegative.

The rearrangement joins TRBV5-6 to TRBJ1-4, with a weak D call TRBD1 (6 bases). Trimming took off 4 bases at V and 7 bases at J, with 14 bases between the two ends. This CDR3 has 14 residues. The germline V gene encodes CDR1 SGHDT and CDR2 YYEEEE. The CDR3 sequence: CASSNTGSGEKLFF. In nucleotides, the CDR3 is TGTGCCAGCAGCAACACAGGGTCGGGTGAAAAACTGTTTTTT.

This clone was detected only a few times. The CDR3 is CASSGGTPRSGNTIYF. In DNA, the CDR3 is TGTGCCAGCAGTGGGGGGACTCCACGCTCTGGAAACACCATATATTTT. This chain joins TRBV6-1 and TRBJ1-3, with a possible D match to TRBD1 (5 bases). The length of the CDR3 is 16 residues. V lost 4 bases, J lost 0 bases, and 13 bases lay in between. The germline V gene has CDR1 MNHNS and CDR2 SASEGT.

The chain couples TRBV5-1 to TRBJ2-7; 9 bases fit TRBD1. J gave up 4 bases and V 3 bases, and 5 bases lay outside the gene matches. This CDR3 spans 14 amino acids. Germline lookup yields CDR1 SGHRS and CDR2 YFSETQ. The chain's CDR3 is CASSSPGQGYEQYF. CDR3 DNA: TGCGCCAGCAGCTCGCCGGGACAGGGATACGAGCAGTACTTC.

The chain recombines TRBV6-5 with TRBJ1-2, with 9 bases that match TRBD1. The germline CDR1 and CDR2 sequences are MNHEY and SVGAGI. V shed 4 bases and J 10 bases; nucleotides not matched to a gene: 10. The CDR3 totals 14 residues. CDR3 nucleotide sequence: TGTGCCAGCAGTTCCTCTTACAGGGGGCTCTCCTACACCTTC. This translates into CASSSSYRGLSYTF.

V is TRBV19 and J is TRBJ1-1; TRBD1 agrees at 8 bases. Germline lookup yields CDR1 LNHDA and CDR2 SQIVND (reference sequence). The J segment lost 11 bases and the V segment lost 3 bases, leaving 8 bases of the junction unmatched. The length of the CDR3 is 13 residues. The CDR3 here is CASSIGWTGSAFF. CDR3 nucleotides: TGTGCCAGTAGTATTGGGTGGACAGGGAGCGCTTTCTTT. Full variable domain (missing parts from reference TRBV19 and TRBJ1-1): DGGITQSPKYLFRKEGQNVTLSCEQNLNHDAMYWYRQDPGQGLRLIYYSQIVNDFQKGDIAEGYSVSREKKESFPLTVTSAQKNPTAFYLCASSIGWTGSAFFGQGTRLTVV.

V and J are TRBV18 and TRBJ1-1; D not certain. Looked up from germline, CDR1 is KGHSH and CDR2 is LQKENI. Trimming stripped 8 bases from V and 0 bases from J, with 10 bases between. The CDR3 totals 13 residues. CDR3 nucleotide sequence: TGTGCCAGCACAGCACACATGAACACTGAAGCTTTCTTT. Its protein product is CASTAHMNTEAFF.

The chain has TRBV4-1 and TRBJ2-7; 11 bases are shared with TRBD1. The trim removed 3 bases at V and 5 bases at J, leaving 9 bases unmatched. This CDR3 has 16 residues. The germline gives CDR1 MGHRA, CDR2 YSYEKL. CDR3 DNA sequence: TGCGCCAGCAGCCAGGCCGGGACAGGGGGTTTAGACGAGCAGTACTTC. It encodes CASSQAGTGGLDEQYF.

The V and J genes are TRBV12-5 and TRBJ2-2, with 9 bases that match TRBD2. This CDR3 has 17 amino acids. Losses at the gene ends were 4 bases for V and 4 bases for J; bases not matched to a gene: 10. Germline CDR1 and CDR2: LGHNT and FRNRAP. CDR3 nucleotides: TGTGCTAGTGGTTCCGGCCCCAGCGGGGGGCTCACCGGGGAGCTGTTTTTT. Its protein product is CASGSGPSGGLTGELFF.

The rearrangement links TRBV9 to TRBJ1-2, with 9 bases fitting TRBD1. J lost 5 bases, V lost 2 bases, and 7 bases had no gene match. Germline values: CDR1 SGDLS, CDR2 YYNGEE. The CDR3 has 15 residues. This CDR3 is CASSVSPGQGYGYTF. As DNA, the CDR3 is TGTGCCAGCAGCGTTTCGCCGGGACAGGGTTATGGCTACACCTTC. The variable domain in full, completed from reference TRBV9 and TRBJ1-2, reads DSGVTQTPKHLITATGQRVTLRCSPRSGDLSVYWYQQSLDQGLQFLIQYYNGEERAKGNILERFSAQQFPDLHSELNLSSLELGDSALYFCASSVSPGQGYGYTFGSGTRLTVV.

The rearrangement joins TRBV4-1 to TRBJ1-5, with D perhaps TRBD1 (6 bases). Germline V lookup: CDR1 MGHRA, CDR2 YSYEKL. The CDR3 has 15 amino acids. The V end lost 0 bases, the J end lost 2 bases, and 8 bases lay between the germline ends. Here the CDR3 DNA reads TGCGCCAGCAGCCAAGAATACAGGGGCAATCAGCCCCAGCATTTT. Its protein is CASSQEYRGNQPQHF.

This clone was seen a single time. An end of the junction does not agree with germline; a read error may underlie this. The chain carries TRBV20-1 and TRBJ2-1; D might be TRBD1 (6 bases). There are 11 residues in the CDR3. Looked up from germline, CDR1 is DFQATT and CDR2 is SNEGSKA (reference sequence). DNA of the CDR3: TGCAGTGCTAGAGTGGGGGCGCAGAGGATCTTC. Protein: CSARVGAQRIF.

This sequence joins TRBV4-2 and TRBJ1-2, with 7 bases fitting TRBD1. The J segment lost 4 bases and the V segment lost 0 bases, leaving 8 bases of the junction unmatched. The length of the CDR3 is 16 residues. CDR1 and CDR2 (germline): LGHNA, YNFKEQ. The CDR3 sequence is CASSQDIPGTAYGYTF. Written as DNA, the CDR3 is TGTGCCAGCAGCCAAGACATTCCCGGGACAGCCTATGGCTACACCTTC.

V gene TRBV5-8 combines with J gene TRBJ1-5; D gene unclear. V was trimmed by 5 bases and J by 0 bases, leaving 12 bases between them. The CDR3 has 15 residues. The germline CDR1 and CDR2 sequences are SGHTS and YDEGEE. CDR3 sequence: CASSRTYDSNQPQHF. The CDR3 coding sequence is TGTGCCAGCAGTCGAACATACGATAGCAATCAGCCCCAGCATTTT.

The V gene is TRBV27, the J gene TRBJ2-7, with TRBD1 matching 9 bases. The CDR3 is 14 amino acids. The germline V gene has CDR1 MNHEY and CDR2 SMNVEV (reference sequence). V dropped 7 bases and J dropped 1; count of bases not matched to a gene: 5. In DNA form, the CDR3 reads TGTGCCAGCAAGACGGGGACAGGGTCCTACGAGCAGTACTTC. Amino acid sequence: CASKTGTGSYEQYF.

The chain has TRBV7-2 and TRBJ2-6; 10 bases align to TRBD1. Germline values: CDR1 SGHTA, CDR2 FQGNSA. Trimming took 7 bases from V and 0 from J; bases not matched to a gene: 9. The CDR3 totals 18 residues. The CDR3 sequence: CASKKPGQGFSGANVLTF. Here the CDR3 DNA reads TGTGCCAGCAAAAAACCGGGACAGGGGTTCTCTGGGGCCAACGTCCTGACTTTC.

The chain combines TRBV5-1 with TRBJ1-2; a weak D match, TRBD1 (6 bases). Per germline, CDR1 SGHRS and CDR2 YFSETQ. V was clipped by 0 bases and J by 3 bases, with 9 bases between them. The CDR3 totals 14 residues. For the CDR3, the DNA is TGCGCCAGCAGCTTGGACAGGGCCGACTATGGCTACACCTTC. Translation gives CASSLDRADYGYTF.

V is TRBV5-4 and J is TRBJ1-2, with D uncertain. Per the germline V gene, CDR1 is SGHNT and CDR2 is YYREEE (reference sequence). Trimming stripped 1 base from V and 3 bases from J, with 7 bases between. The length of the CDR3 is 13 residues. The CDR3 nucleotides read TGTGCCAGCAGCTTGCTAGTTGACTATGGCTACACCTTC. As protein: CASSLLVDYGYTF.

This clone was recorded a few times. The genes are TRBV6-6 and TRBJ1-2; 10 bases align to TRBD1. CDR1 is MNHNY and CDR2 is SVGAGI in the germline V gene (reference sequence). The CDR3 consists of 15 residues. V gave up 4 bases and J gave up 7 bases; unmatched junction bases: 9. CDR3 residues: CASSSLDRGRRGYTF. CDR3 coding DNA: TGTGCCAGCAGTTCCCTAGACAGGGGGCGCCGTGGCTACACCTTC.

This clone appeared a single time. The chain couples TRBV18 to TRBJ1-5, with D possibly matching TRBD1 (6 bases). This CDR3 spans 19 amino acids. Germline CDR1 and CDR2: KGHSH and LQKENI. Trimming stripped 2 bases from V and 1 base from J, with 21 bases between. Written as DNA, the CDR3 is TGTGCCAGCTCACCATCCGGGACAACAGCTCCGGGAAGCAATCAGCCCCAGCATTTT. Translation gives CASSPSGTTAPGSNQPQHF.

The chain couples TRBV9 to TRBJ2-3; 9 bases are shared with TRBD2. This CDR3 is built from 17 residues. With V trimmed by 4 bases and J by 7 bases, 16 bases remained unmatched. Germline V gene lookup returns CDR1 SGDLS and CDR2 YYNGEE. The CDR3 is CASSPSAMRGGAYTQYF. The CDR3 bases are TGTGCCAGCAGCCCCTCCGCGATGCGCGGGGGGGCATATACGCAGTATTTT.

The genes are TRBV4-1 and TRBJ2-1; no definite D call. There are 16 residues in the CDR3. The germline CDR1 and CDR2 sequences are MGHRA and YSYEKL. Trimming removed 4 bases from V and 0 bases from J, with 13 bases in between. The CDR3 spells CASSRNDKDSYNEQFF. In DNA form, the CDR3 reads TGCGCCAGCAGCCGGAACGACAAAGACTCCTACAATGAGCAGTTCTTC.

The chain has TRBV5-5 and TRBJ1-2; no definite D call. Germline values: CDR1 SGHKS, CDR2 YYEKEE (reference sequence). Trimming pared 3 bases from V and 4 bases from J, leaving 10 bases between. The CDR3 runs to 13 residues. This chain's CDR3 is CASSSNRPYGYTF. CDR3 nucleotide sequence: TGTGCCAGCAGCTCAAACAGACCCTATGGCTACACCTTC.

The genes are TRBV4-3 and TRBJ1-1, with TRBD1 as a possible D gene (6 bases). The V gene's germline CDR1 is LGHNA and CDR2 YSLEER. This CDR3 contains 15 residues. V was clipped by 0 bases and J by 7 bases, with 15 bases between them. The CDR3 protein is CASSQEGRGYGEAFF. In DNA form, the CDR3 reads TGCGCCAGCAGCCAAGAGGGCAGGGGTTATGGTGAAGCTTTCTTT.

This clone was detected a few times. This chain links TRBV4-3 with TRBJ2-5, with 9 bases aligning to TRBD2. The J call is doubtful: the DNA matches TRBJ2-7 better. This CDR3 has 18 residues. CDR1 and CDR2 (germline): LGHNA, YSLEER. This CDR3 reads CASSQKIRASGVIYEQYF. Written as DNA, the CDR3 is TGCGCCAGCAGCCAAAAAATTCGGGCTAGCGGGGTAATCTACGAGCAGTACTTC.

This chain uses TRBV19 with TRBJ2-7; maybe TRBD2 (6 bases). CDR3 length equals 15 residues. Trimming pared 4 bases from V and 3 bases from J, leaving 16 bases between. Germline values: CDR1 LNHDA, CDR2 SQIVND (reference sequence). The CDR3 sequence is CASSTSLGRSYEQYF. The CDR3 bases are TGTGCCAGTAGTACCTCTCTTGGGAGGAGCTACGAGCAGTACTTC. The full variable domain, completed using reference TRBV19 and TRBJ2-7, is DGGITQSPKYLFRKEGQNVTLSCEQNLNHDAMYWYRQDPGQGLRLIYYSQIVNDFQKGDIAEGYSVSREKKESFPLTVTSAQKNPTAFYLCASSTSLGRSYEQYFGPGTRLTVT.

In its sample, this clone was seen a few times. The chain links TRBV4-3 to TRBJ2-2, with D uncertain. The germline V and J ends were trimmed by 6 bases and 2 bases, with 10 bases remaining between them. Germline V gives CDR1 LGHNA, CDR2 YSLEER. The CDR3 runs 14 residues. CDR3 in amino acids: CASRSGSNTGELFF. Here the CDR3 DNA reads TGCGCCAGCAGATCCGGGTCTAACACCGGGGAGCTGTTTTTT.

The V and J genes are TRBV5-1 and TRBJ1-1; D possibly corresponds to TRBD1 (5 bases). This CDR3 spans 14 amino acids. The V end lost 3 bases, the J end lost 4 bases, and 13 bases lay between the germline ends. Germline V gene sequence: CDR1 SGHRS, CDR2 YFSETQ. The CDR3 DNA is TGCGCCAGCAGCTGGGGGGGGGAAGGCACTGAAGCTTTCTTT. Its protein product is CASSWGGEGTEAFF.

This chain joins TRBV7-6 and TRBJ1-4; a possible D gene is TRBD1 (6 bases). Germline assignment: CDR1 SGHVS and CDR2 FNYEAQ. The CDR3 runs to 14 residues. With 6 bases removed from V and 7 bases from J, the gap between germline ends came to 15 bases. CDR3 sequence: CASSLYGRGEKLFF. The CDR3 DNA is TGTGCCAGCAGTCTTTATGGCAGGGGTGAAAAACTGTTTTTT.

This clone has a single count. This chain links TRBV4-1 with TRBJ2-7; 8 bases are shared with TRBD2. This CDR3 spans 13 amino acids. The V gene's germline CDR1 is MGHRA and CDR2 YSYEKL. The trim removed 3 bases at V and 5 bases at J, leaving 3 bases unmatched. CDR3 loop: CASSQKAGDEQYF. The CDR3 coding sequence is TGCGCCAGCAGCCAGAAAGCGGGGGACGAGCAGTACTTC.

DNA of the CDR3: TGTGCCAGCAGCCAATTCGCAGGGGGCAGGGAGACCCAGTACTTC. This sequence encodes CASSQFAGGRETQYF. J is TRBJ2-5 and V is TRBV16; 8 bases are shared with TRBD1. After removal of 1 base from V and 5 bases from J, the junction contained 6 bases not matched to a gene. CDR1 and CDR2 from the germline V gene are KGHSY and FQNENV. There are 15 residues in the CDR3.

The CDR3 spells CASSLTSGGSTGANVLTF. In DNA, the CDR3 is TGTGCCAGTAGTTTAACTAGCGGGGGGTCAACTGGGGCCAACGTCCTGACTTTC. This chain connects TRBV19 to TRBJ2-6; TRBD2 aligns across 12 bases. The length of the CDR3 is 18 residues. V shed 5 bases, J shed 2 bases, and the junction held 7 bases outside the gene matches. Germline V lookup: CDR1 LNHDA, CDR2 SQIVND (reference sequence).

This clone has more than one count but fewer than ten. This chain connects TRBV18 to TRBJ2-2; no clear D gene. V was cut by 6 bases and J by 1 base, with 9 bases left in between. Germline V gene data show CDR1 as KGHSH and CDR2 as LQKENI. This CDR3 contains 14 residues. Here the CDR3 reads CASSTAGNTGELFF. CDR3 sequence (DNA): TGTGCCAGCTCCACCGCCGGGAACACCGGGGAGCTGTTTTTT.